The 3 T cell receptor beta chains presented below share a single source sample, sequenced in a study of post-analysis software for immune sequencing data. Study findings and constraints: TRBV5-6, TRBV5-1 and TRBV20-1 were among several TRBV segments more frequent in patients than controls.

The TCR beta cDNA libraries contained unique molecular identifiers. MiXCR was run by TCRdb on the PCR reads, yielding one entry per CDR3 protein. This sample has around 710,000 distinct CDR3 sequences, with roughly 50% found just once. Their specific antigens are unknown. The specimen was blood. All receptors derive from a girl under 18 with multiple sclerosis.

V is TRBV20-1 and J is TRBJ1-6; D may be TRBD1 (6 bases). The CDR3 is made up of 14 amino acids. The germline CDR1 and CDR2 sequences are DFQATT and SNEGSKA (reference sequence). V was clipped by 1 base and J by 7 bases, with 11 bases between them. This CDR3 is CSARGGARNSPLHF. For the CDR3, the DNA is TGCAGTGCTAGAGGGGGGGCTCGGAATTCACCCCTCCACTTT.

The chain employs TRBV7-9 and TRBJ2-5; weak D call: TRBD1 (5 bases). There are 12 residues in the CDR3. Trimming removed 10 bases at V and 11 bases at J, with 20 bases between. Germline V gene data show CDR1 as SEHNR and CDR2 as FQNEAQ (reference sequence). CDR3 in DNA: TGTGCCACCCCAGACAGTTTCAATGAGCAGTACTTC. This sequence encodes CATPDSFNEQYF.

This chain links TRBV12-5 with TRBJ2-4, with D perhaps TRBD2 (6 bases). Germline-derived CDR1 and CDR2 are LGHNT and FRNRAP. Between the trimmed V and J ends, which lost 6 bases and 4 bases, there was a span of 16 bases. The CDR3 is made up of 15 amino acids. Here the CDR3 DNA reads TGTGCTAGTGGACCCGTTAGCGGAGTGAAAAACATTCAGTACTTC. Its translation is CASGPVSGVKNIQYF.